Each of the 27 T cell receptor beta chains below was sequenced from the same sample in a study of blood T cell repertoires in COVID-19 (dated by TCRdb to 2018 to 2020). The library was obtained by the immunoSEQ multiplex PCR assay. The immuneACCESS repertoire file appears here via TCRdb, limited to in-frame rearrangements. These files lack a portion of the clones; in checked studies, under half of the deficit traces to unresolved V genes, and the cause of the others is not known. The sample table holds fewer than 85,000 clones, of which around 72% were seen once. The ten most abundant clones make up 2.5% to 3% of the sample. The sample consisted of peripheral blood. The receptors stem from a human donor with acute or convalescent COVID-19. The donor label of this sample is uncertain.

This rearrangement joins TRBV18 to TRBJ2-5; D might be TRBD2 (6 bases). Germline V CDR1 and CDR2: KGHSH, LQKENI. CDR3 length: 14 residues. Trimming removed 6 bases at V and 3 bases at J, with 14 bases between. CDR3 bases: TGTGCCAGCTCCCCGGCGGGAACCGAAGAGACCCAGTACTTC. Translated, it gives CASSPAGTEETQYF.

The chain is built from TRBV7-7 and TRBJ2-5, with D possibly TRBD1 on 5 matching bases. From germline, CDR1 is SSHAT and CDR2 FNYEAQ (reference sequence). CDR3 length: 14 amino acids. The V gene lost 3 bases and the J gene lost 2 bases, with 10 bases spanning the gap. The CDR3 nucleotides are TGTGCCAGCAGCTTTGCCCAGGGACAAGAGACCCAGTACTTC. Translated, it gives CASSFAQGQETQYF.

The V gene is TRBV7-3, the J gene TRBJ2-3; D is possibly TRBD2 (6 bases). Trimming pared 2 bases from V and 3 bases from J, leaving 12 bases between. Germline-derived CDR1 and CDR2 are SGHTA and FQGTGA. The CDR3 extends over 15 amino acids. CDR3 protein: CASSLLGRDTDTQYF. For the CDR3, the DNA is TGTGCCAGCAGCTTATTGGGGCGGGATACAGATACGCAGTATTTT. Filled out from reference TRBV7-3 and TRBJ2-3, the complete variable domain reads GAGVSQTPSNKVTEKGKYVELRCDPISGHTALYWYRQSLGQGPEFLIYFQGTGAADDSGLPNDRFFAVRPEGSVSTLKIQRTERGDSAVYLCASSLLGRDTDTQYFGPGTRLTVL.

The DNA for the CDR3 is TGTGCCAGCAGCGTCTCCCTAGCGGGAGGACTCAGTGAAGAGACCCAGTACTTC. Encoded protein: CASSVSLAGGLSEETQYF. V gene TRBV13 combines with J gene TRBJ2-5, with 11 positions matching TRBD2. The CDR3 contains 18 residues. The junction had 14 bases not matched to a gene; V was cut back by 5 bases and J by 3 bases. Germline values: CDR1 PRHDT, CDR2 FYEKMQ (reference sequence).

This clone was counted a few times. The chain has TRBV23-1 and TRBJ1-5, with 8 bases matching TRBD1. TRBV23-1 is an ORF, and what it does is uncertain. The CDR3 extends over 14 amino acids. The junction had 8 bases not matched to a gene; V was cut back by 6 bases and J by 7 bases. CDR3 DNA: TGCGCCAGCAGACGGACAGGGAGGCGGCAGCCCCAGCATTTT. Encoded protein: CASRRTGRRQPQHF.

This chain uses TRBV18 with TRBJ2-1; weak D call: TRBD2 (5 bases). Germline CDR1 KGHSH, CDR2 LQKENI. This CDR3 contains 13 residues. V was cut by 6 bases and J by 5 bases, with 11 bases left in between. The CDR3 nucleotides are TGTGCCAGCTCCCCGAGGGTTAACAATGAGCAGTTCTTC. This gives the protein CASSPRVNNEQFF.

Written as DNA, the CDR3 is TGTGCCAGCAGTTTAGGCGGGGCAGGTACTATAATTGGCTACACCTTC. This encodes CASSLGGAGTIIGYTF. The chain is built from TRBV27 and TRBJ1-2; weak D call: TRBD1 (5 bases). Trimming left V 2 bases short and J 7 bases short, with 20 bases between. CDR1 and CDR2 from the germline V gene are MNHEY and SMNVEV (reference sequence). The CDR3 covers 16 residues.

The V gene is TRBV5-1, the J gene TRBJ2-2, with a possible D match to TRBD1 (6 bases). Trimming removed 0 bases at V and 7 bases at J, with 13 bases between. Germline V gene data show CDR1 as SGHRS and CDR2 as YFSETQ. The CDR3 length is 15 residues. The DNA of the CDR3 is TGCGCCAGCAGCTTGGGGGCCACAGGGAACGGGGAGCTGTTTTTT. Residues: CASSLGATGNGELFF.

This clone was picked up one time. The chain has TRBV5-1 and TRBJ2-3, with a weak D call TRBD1 (6 bases). V dropped 5 bases and J dropped 0 bases, with 7 bases sitting between them. This CDR3 is 13 amino acids long. Germline-derived CDR1 and CDR2 are SGHRS and YFSETQ. The CDR3 loop is CASRDSSTDTQYF. The DNA of the CDR3 is TGCGCCAGCAGGGACAGCAGCACAGATACGCAGTATTTT.

The V gene is TRBV2, the J gene TRBJ2-5; 7 bases match TRBD1. Germline-derived CDR1 and CDR2 are SNHLY and FYNNEI. Losses at the gene ends were 11 bases for V and 1 base for J; bases not matched to a gene: 7. The CDR3 runs 13 residues. The CDR3: CACPAGGQETQYF. CDR3 bases: TGTGCCTGTCCCGCAGGGGGCCAAGAGACCCAGTACTTC. Variable domain in full (rest from reference TRBV2 and TRBJ2-5): EPEVTQTPSHQVTQMGQEVILRCVPISNHLYFYWYRQILGQKVEFLVSFYNNEISEKSEIFDDQFSVERPDGSNFTLKIRSTKLEDSAMYFCACPAGGQETQYFGPGTRLLVL.

This clone was detected only a few times. The V gene is TRBV27, the J gene TRBJ2-2, with 10 bases lining up with TRBD2. The CDR3 is 16 amino acids. The V segment lost 3 bases and the J segment 5 bases; nucleotides outside the gene matches: 6. Per germline, CDR1 MNHEY and CDR2 SMNVEV (reference sequence). The CDR3 here is CASSLELAGATGELFF. The DNA of the CDR3 is TGTGCCAGCAGTTTGGAGCTAGCGGGAGCTACCGGGGAGCTGTTTTTT.

The J gene is TRBJ1-3, the V gene TRBV5-4; TRBD1 is a possible D gene (6 bases). V lost 2 bases and J 1 base, leaving 13 bases between the germline ends. Germline CDR1 reads SGHNT; CDR2 reads YYREEE (reference sequence). This CDR3 contains 16 residues. CDR3 region: CASSLRTVGSGNTIYF. CDR3 DNA sequence: TGTGCCAGCAGCTTAAGGACAGTAGGGTCTGGAAACACCATATATTTT.

This clone occurred a few times. CDR3 in DNA: TGTGCCATCAGCCGAGGGACTAACTACGAGCAGTACTTC. It encodes CAISRGTNYEQYF. The chain recombines TRBV10-3 with TRBJ2-7; the match to TRBD2 covers 7 bases. The CDR3 is 13 amino acids. The germline CDR1 and CDR2 sequences are ENHRY and SYGVKD. Trimming removed 6 bases from V and 3 bases from J; junction bases left unmatched: 5.

This clone was detected a few times. The chain links TRBV28 to TRBJ2-1; 13 positions match TRBD2. V shed 3 bases, J shed 2 bases, and the junction held 1 base outside the gene matches. The CDR3 runs to 16 residues. Germline lookup yields CDR1 MDHEN and CDR2 SYDVKM. The CDR3 is CASSFTSGRAYNEQFF. The DNA for the CDR3 is TGTGCCAGCAGTTTTACTAGCGGGAGGGCCTACAATGAGCAGTTCTTC.

V gene TRBV27 combines with J gene TRBJ2-7; 9 bases agree with TRBD2. CDR1 MNHEY and CDR2 SMNVEV come from the germline V gene (reference sequence). The CDR3 runs to 16 residues. The ends lost 6 bases at V and 1 base at J; junction bases unmatched: 10. The CDR3 sequence: CASRGLAGRGSYEQYV. As DNA, the CDR3 is TGTGCCAGCAGAGGGCTAGCGGGGCGGGGTTCCTACGAGCAGTACGTC.

This rearrangement joins TRBV7-8 to TRBJ1-1; 7 bases are shared with TRBD1. Germline V gene lookup returns CDR1 SGHVS and CDR2 FQNEAQ. With 5 bases clipped from V and 3 bases from J, the junction kept 6 bases outside the gene matches. The length of the CDR3 is 14 residues. CDR3 amino acids: CASSPKQGYTEAFF. CDR3 coding DNA: TGTGCCAGCAGCCCTAAACAGGGGTACACTGAAGCTTTCTTT. The variable domain in full, completed from reference TRBV7-8 and TRBJ1-1, reads GAGVSQSPRYKVAKRGQDVALRCDPISGHVSLFWYQQALGQGPEFLTYFQNEAQLDKSGLPSDRFFAERPEGSVSTLKIQRTQQEDSAVYLCASSPKQGYTEAFFGQGTRLTVV.

A single count supports this clone. The chain has TRBV7-8 and TRBJ2-2; D is unclear. CDR3 length equals 15 residues. Per the germline V gene, CDR1 is SGHVS and CDR2 is FQNEAQ. V lost 5 bases and J 4 bases, leaving 14 bases between the germline ends. The CDR3 DNA follows: TGTGCCAGCAGCCCTCTCGCGGTTGGCACCGGGGAGCTGTTTTTT. This sequence encodes CASSPLAVGTGELFF.

This clone was picked up a small number of times. The CDR3 DNA reads TGTGCCAGCTCTTCCCGGGGGGCCCCGGGACAGGGGATTAGGGAGACCCAGTACTTC. Translation: CASSSRGAPGQGIRETQYF. The genes are TRBV2 and TRBJ2-5, with 10 bases lining up with TRBD1. This CDR3 region has 19 residues. The trim removed 8 bases at V and 5 bases at J, leaving 23 bases unmatched. Germline V lookup: CDR1 SNHLY, CDR2 FYNNEI.

The chain carries TRBV4-2 and TRBJ1-3, with D possibly being TRBD1 (6 bases). The CDR3 covers 17 residues. Germline V gene sequence: CDR1 LGHNA, CDR2 YNFKEQ. V dropped 0 bases and J dropped 7 bases, with 19 bases sitting between them. The CDR3 nucleotides are TGTGCCAGCAGCCAAGATTCGGACAGCGGAGGAAGGAACACCATATATTTT. Its translation is CASSQDSDSGGRNTIYF.

This chain connects TRBV5-1 to TRBJ2-2; maybe TRBD1 (6 bases). Per the germline V gene, CDR1 is SGHRS and CDR2 is YFSETQ. The CDR3 extends over 15 amino acids. The ends were cut back, 0 bases at V and 3 bases at J, with 9 bases in the middle. The CDR3 protein is CASSLGRGHTGELFF. DNA of the CDR3: TGCGCCAGCAGCTTGGGCAGGGGCCACACCGGGGAGCTGTTTTTT.

This clone has a single count. The chain combines TRBV2 with TRBJ1-4, with TRBD1 as a possible D gene (6 bases). Trimming left V 6 bases short and J 8 bases short, with 16 bases between. CDR1 is SNHLY and CDR2 is FYNNEI in the germline V gene. The CDR3 runs to 14 residues. Here the CDR3 DNA reads TGTGCCAGCAGGGCGGGGGGCCTAGCCGAAAAACTGTTTTTT. The encoded protein is CASRAGGLAEKLFF. Full variable domain (outside the CDR3, taken from reference TRBV2 and TRBJ1-4): EPEVTQTPSHQVTQMGQEVILRCVPISNHLYFYWYRQILGQKVEFLVSFYNNEISEKSEIFDDQFSVERPDGSNFTLKIRSTKLEDSAMYFCASRAGGLAEKLFFGSGTQLSVL.

The chain recombines TRBV27 with TRBJ1-5; D perhaps matches TRBD1 (6 bases). The V end was cut by 3 bases, the J end by 1 base, with 13 bases between. CDR1 is MNHEY and CDR2 is SMNVEV in the germline V gene (reference sequence). The length of the CDR3 is 16 residues. The CDR3 is CASSFGGGGSNQPQHF. The CDR3, as DNA: TGTGCCAGCAGTTTTGGGGGGGGCGGGAGCAATCAGCCCCAGCATTTT.

The chain uses TRBV7-9 and TRBJ2-3; no clear D gene. Per germline, CDR1 SEHNR and CDR2 FQNEAQ (reference sequence). The V end lost 5 bases, the J end lost 6 bases, and 9 bases lay between the germline ends. The CDR3 is 12 amino acids. The CDR3 sequence is CASSRVPDTQYF. The CDR3 nucleotides are TGTGCCAGCAGCCGGGTCCCCGATACGCAGTATTTT.

The count of this clone is one. The CDR3 nucleotides read TGTGCCAGCAGCTTGTTCGCGGACTTCCAAGAGACCCAGTACTTC. This gives the protein CASSLFADFQETQYF. The rearrangement links TRBV11-2 to TRBJ2-5, with D perhaps matching TRBD2 (5 bases). Germline assignment: CDR1 SGHAT and CDR2 FQNNGV. The CDR3 is made up of 15 amino acids. V was pared by 3 bases and J by 1 base, with 12 bases between.

V and J are TRBV11-3 and TRBJ2-7; 7 bases match TRBD1. This CDR3 region has 14 residues. The germline V gene encodes CDR1 SGHNT and CDR2 YENEEA. V shed 3 bases, J shed 1 base, and the junction held 3 bases outside the gene matches. The CDR3 is CASSFSGGSYEQYF. The DNA of the CDR3 is TGTGCCAGCAGCTTCTCAGGGGGATCCTACGAGCAGTACTTC.

The chain recombines TRBV7-6 with TRBJ1-2; D is uncertain. This CDR3 contains 14 residues. Trimming removed 5 bases at V and 6 bases at J, with 16 bases between. Germline V CDR1 and CDR2: SGHVS, FNYEAQ. The DNA for the CDR3 is TGTGCCAGCAGCCCGCCGGGAGGGCGAGATGGCTACACCTTC. It is translated as CASSPPGGRDGYTF.

This clone has only a few counts. The chain uses TRBV7-2 and TRBJ2-5, with D perhaps matching TRBD2 (5 bases). Germline CDR1 reads SGHTA; CDR2 reads FQGNSA. The V end was cut by 5 bases, the J end by 4 bases, with 23 bases between. The CDR3 sequence is 17 residues long. For the CDR3, the DNA is TGTGCCAGCAGCCCACGCGAGGGAGTGTTGTTTGGAGAGACCCAGTACTTC. Its translation: CASSPREGVLFGETQYF. The full variable domain, with the rest looked up from reference TRBV7-2 and TRBJ2-5, is GAGVSQSPSNKVTEKGKDVELRCDPISGHTALYWYRQSLGQGLEFLIYFQGNSAPDKSGLPSDRFSAERTGGSVSTLTIQRTQQEDSAVYLCASSPREGVLFGETQYFGPGTRLLVL.